This T cell receptor (beta chain) comes out of a study of human T cells and chemical hapten exposure. Study-wide background: Throughout the approximately 26-week study, diphenylcyclopropenone was applied weekly to the patients' scalps. On the upper back, patch tests were applied with 0.01% DPC and read at 6 days.

Single cDNA molecules in the library carried unique molecular identifiers attached during preparation. TCRdb analysed the RACE reads with MiXCR anew, one entry per CDR3 protein. The table has about 200,000 distinct CDR3 sequences, around 25% seen once; the top ten hold roughly 2.5%. Described time point: patch test 3, about 24 weeks after DPC sensitization. The sample's treatment: therapeutic diphenylcyclopropenone sensitization with weekly scalp DPC. CDR3 size: 15 residues. CDR1 and CDR2 (germline): MGHRA, YSYEKL. Trimming at V came to 1 base and at J to 4 bases, leaving 5 bases not matched to a gene.

The sample was whole blood, taken in connection with sensitization to the hapten diphenylcyclopropenone (DPC). This chain uses TRBV4-1 with TRBJ2-7; 9 bases are a match to TRBD1. This receptor was obtained from a woman aged 40 to 50 with alopecia areata. Some clones in this sample may be carry-over from other donors' samples. The CDR3 DNA reads TGCGCCAGCAGCCAAGCACAGGGGGCGCTTTACGAGCAGTACTTC. Protein sequence: CASSQAQGALYEQYF.